Below are 19 T cell receptor beta chains sequenced from a single sample in a study of shared clonotypes between healthy human individuals. TCRdb keeps only in-frame clones here, not all; method: immunoSEQ multiplex PCR. The sample carries 2.3 million or so clones, about 92% recorded once. Sequencing used naive CD4+ T cells from PBMCs. Regarding subset: CD45RA+ positively selected. These receptors were obtained from a man younger than 30 in good health. Some clones in this sample may be carry-over from other donors' samples.

The count of this clone is one. This chain's CDR3 is CASSVDGTVYNEQFF. DNA of the CDR3: TGTGCCAGCAGCGTAGACGGGACAGTTTACAATGAGCAGTTCTTC. The rearrangement joins TRBV9 to TRBJ2-1, with TRBD1 matching over 7 bases. This CDR3 is built from 15 residues. Germline lookup yields CDR1 SGDLS and CDR2 YYNGEE. V shed 0 bases, J shed 4 bases, and the junction held 4 bases outside the gene matches.

Notes on this clone: Other nucleotide sequences from this sample produce the same CDR3. This CDR3 is CASSERGGGYTF. The CDR3 DNA follows: TGTGCCAGCAGTGAACGGGGAGGAGGCTACACCTTC. V gene TRBV6-1 combines with J gene TRBJ1-2, with D hard to call. CDR1 is MNHNS, CDR2 SASEGT, per germline. This CDR3 contains 12 residues. Trimming took 2 bases from V and 8 from J, leaving 9 bases between them.

The chain combines TRBV11-1 with TRBJ2-1; TRBD1 might be the D (5 bases). V dropped 6 bases and J dropped 0 bases, with 12 bases sitting between them. From germline, CDR1 is SGHAT and CDR2 FQDESV (reference sequence). This CDR3 comprises 15 residues. The CDR3 reads CASRYDRLSYNEQFF. CDR3 bases: TGTGCCAGCAGATATGACAGACTCTCCTACAATGAGCAGTTCTTC.

The CDR3 coding sequence is TGTGCCAGCACAAAGTGGGGAGAGAACACTGAAGCTTTCTTT. Translated, it gives CASTKWGENTEAFF. The gene calls are TRBV28 and TRBJ1-1; no clear D. CDR3 length: 14 amino acids. The V and J ends lost 7 bases and 1 base respectively, with 13 bases between them. Germline lookup yields CDR1 MDHEN and CDR2 SYDVKM. The full variable domain, its missing parts supplied by reference TRBV28 and TRBJ1-1, is DVKVTQSSRYLVKRTGEKVFLECVQDMDHENMFWYRQDPGLGLRLIYFSYDVKMKEKGDIPEGYSVSREKKERFSLILESASTNQTSMYLCASTKWGENTEAFFGQGTRLTVV.

This chain links TRBV18 with TRBJ1-4, with 7 positions matching TRBD1. The CDR3 is 14 residues long. The V segment lost 6 bases and the J segment 5 bases; nucleotides outside the gene matches: 6. Germline V gene sequence: CDR1 KGHSH, CDR2 LQKENI. The CDR3 DNA follows: TGTGCCAGCTCGACAGGGTACTTAAATGAAAAACTGTTTTTT. Translation: CASSTGYLNEKLFF.

This clone appeared a single time. The V call is TRBV27, the J call TRBJ2-1; TRBD2 matches at 14 bases. The J segment lost 3 bases and the V segment lost 1 base, leaving 8 bases of the junction unmatched. Looked up from germline, CDR1 is MNHEY and CDR2 is SMNVEV (reference sequence). The CDR3 spans 19 residues. CDR3: CASSLFGSGLAGGYNEQFF. The DNA for the CDR3 is TGTGCCAGCAGTTTATTCGGGTCTGGACTAGCGGGAGGCTACAATGAGCAGTTCTTC.

V is TRBV10-2 and J is TRBJ1-4; D possibly corresponds to TRBD1 (6 bases). V shed 3 bases and J shed 5 bases, with 7 bases lying between them. This CDR3 is built from 13 residues. Germline V lookup: CDR1 WSHSY, CDR2 SAAADI. CDR3 bases: TGCGCCAGCAGTGACCAGGGGAATGAAAAACTGTTTTTT. Amino acid sequence: CASSDQGNEKLFF.

V gene TRBV5-4 combines with J gene TRBJ1-2; weak D call: TRBD1 (6 bases). V lost 4 bases to trimming and J lost 4 bases, with 17 bases between them. CDR3 length equals 15 residues. Germline CDR1 is SGHNT and CDR2 is YYREEE (reference sequence). The CDR3 DNA sequence: TGTGCCAGCAGCACCCCGGGGACACCGCTCTATGGCTACACCTTC. The encoded protein is CASSTPGTPLYGYTF.

The chain uses TRBV7-9 and TRBJ1-2; TRBD1 matches 9 bases. The CDR3 runs to 15 residues. After removal of 1 base from V and 1 base from J, the junction contained 1 base not matched to a gene. Germline V gene sequence: CDR1 SEHNR, CDR2 FQNEAQ (reference sequence). The CDR3 DNA reads as TGTGCCAGCAGCTTAGGGACAGGGGATAACTATGGCTACACCTTC. Translation: CASSLGTGDNYGYTF.

The rearrangement joins TRBV7-8 to TRBJ2-5, with TRBD2 identical over 8 bases. This CDR3 contains 17 residues. From germline, CDR1 is SGHVS and CDR2 FQNEAQ. The J segment lost 1 base and the V segment lost 5 bases, leaving 12 bases of the junction unmatched. The CDR3 is CASSRTHRAGGQETQYF. The CDR3 DNA follows: TGTGCCAGCAGCAGAACCCACAGGGCGGGGGGCCAAGAGACCCAGTACTTC.

The J gene is TRBJ1-2, the V gene TRBV6-1, with 10 positions matching TRBD1. After removal of 3 bases from V and 4 bases from J, the junction contained 8 bases not matched to a gene. CDR1 MNHNS and CDR2 SASEGT come from the germline V gene. This CDR3 contains 16 residues. The CDR3 is CASSESRDRGGYGYTF. The CDR3 nucleotides are TGTGCCAGCAGTGAGTCCCGGGACAGGGGTGGCTATGGCTACACCTTC.

The chain uses TRBV28 and TRBJ1-2, with 7 bases aligning to TRBD1. The V segment lost 6 bases and the J segment 7 bases; nucleotides outside the gene matches: 11. Per germline, CDR1 MDHEN and CDR2 SYDVKM. The CDR3 length is 14 residues. The CDR3 DNA is TGTGCCAGCAGACCTACCGACAGGGTAGGTGGCTACACCTTC. It specifies CASRPTDRVGGYTF.

The chain recombines TRBV5-8 with TRBJ2-1, with D possibly matching TRBD2 (5 bases). Germline CDR1 SGHTS, CDR2 YDEGEE. The CDR3 sequence is 11 residues long. V was shortened by 5 bases and J by 12 bases, with 12 bases between the two germline ends. The CDR3 loop is CASSRVEGQFF. DNA of the CDR3: TGTGCCAGCAGTCGGGTAGAGGGGCAGTTCTTC.

This clone was detected only once. The rearrangement uses TRBV29-1 and TRBJ1-2, with TRBD1 matching 9 bases. The CDR3 contains 14 residues. After removal of 5 bases from V and 5 bases from J, the junction contained 9 bases not matched to a gene. From germline, CDR1 is SQVTM and CDR2 ANQGSEA. The DNA for the CDR3 is TGCAGCGTTCGCTCCGGTGACAGGGGGTATGGCTACACCTTC. Its protein product is CSVRSGDRGYGYTF.

This chain uses TRBV15 with TRBJ2-1, with D perhaps matching TRBD1 or TRBD2 (5 bases each). V lost 0 bases, J lost 0 bases, and 12 bases lay in between. Germline V gene lookup returns CDR1 LNHNV and CDR2 YYDKDF (reference sequence). CDR3 length: 17 residues. The CDR3 DNA reads as TGTGCCACCAGCAGAGACGAGGGGCACCTCTCCTACAATGAGCAGTTCTTC. Its protein product is CATSRDEGHLSYNEQFF.

This clone occurred once. This chain connects TRBV19 to TRBJ2-2; D possibly corresponds to TRBD2 (6 bases). The germline V gene encodes CDR1 LNHDA and CDR2 SQIVND (reference sequence). The CDR3 contains 16 residues. The V end was cut by 3 bases, the J end by 0 bases, with 11 bases between. The CDR3 protein is CASSMGGLPNTGELFF. In DNA form, the CDR3 reads TGTGCCAGTAGTATGGGGGGACTGCCGAACACCGGGGAGCTGTTTTTT.

The rearrangement links TRBV28 to TRBJ1-1; no clear D. Germline CDR1 is MDHEN and CDR2 is SYDVKM. There are 12 residues in the CDR3. V was shortened by 5 bases and J by 10 bases, with 14 bases between the two germline ends. The CDR3 protein is CASSIEAGRAFF. CDR3 DNA: TGTGCCAGCAGTATCGAAGCGGGGAGAGCTTTCTTT.

This clone appeared a single time. V usage is TRBV5-5 and J usage is TRBJ2-7, with TRBD2 matching 10 bases. V shed 0 bases and J 0 bases; nucleotides not matched to a gene: 0. This CDR3 contains 15 residues. CDR1 SGHKS and CDR2 YYEKEE come from the germline V gene (reference sequence). The CDR3 DNA is TGTGCCAGCAGCTTGGGACTAGCGGGCTCCTACGAGCAGTACTTC. Translating it yields CASSLGLAGSYEQYF.

A single count supports this clone. The J gene is TRBJ1-1, the V gene TRBV28; D is uncertain. The V gene lost 5 bases and the J gene lost 2 bases, with 18 bases spanning the gap. The CDR3 sequence is 16 residues long. Germline loops: CDR1 MDHEN, CDR2 SYDVKM. The DNA of the CDR3 is TGTGCCAGCAGTAACCCCCGAGAGGCGGGTAACACTGAAGCTTTCTTT. Translated: CASSNPREAGNTEAFF.